These T cell receptor beta chains were read from a single sample in a study of blood T cell repertoires in COVID-19. Produced via immunoSEQ multiplex PCR; TCRdb's table is partial and in-frame only. Of roughly 360,000 clones in the sample, approximately 77% are singletons; the top ten hold roughly 1.2%. Sequenced: peripheral blood. The origin of the receptors is a human donor with acute or convalescent COVID-19. The donor label of this sample is uncertain. CDR3s include the opening cysteine and the closing phenylalanine or tryptophan. Each record gives: D gene, V gene, clone size, J gene, CDR3 protein, CDR3 DNA. A D gene is named only where the DNA matches it firmly. A row's size may be missing; if present it is once, few, many or a size class.

TRBD1	TRBV15	-	TRBJ1-6	CATTRRTGSSYNSPLHF	TGTGCCACCACTCGAAGGACAGGCAGCTCCTATAATTCACCCCTCCACTTT
TRBD1	TRBV5-1	-	TRBJ1-2	CASSSAQGAGYGYTF	TGCGCCAGCAGCTCCGCACAGGGGGCCGGGTATGGCTACACCTTC
-	TRBV2	-	TRBJ1-2	CASRITRELGYTF	TGTGCCAGCAGAATAACGAGAGAATTAGGCTACACCTTC
-	TRBV12-3/TRBV12-4	-	TRBJ1-5	CASSLGRNQPQHF	TGTGCCAGCAGTTTAGGGAGAAATCAGCCCCAGCATTTT
-	TRBV29-1	-	TRBJ1-1	CSVAQNTEAFF	TGCAGCGTTGCACAGAACACTGAAGCTTTCTTT
-	TRBV30	-	TRBJ1-2	CAWASQGYYGYTF	TGTGCCTGGGCCTCACAGGGATACTATGGCTACACCTTC
TRBD1	TRBV29-1	-	TRBJ2-5	CSAPRTGGETQYF	TGCAGCGCCCCTAGGACAGGGGGAGAGACCCAGTACTTC
-	TRBV5-6	many	TRBJ2-3	CASSPELAMGRNTQYF	TGTGCCAGCAGCCCCGAACTAGCTATGGGACGAAATACGCAGTATTTT
TRBD2	TRBV28	-	TRBJ2-1	CASSFAGGGTEQFF	TGTGCCAGCAGTTTTGCCGGGGGGGGTACCGAGCAGTTCTTC
-	TRBV7-9	once	TRBJ1-1	CASTPSGGARTEAFF	TGTGCCAGCACCCCTAGTGGTGGGGCACGCACTGAAGCTTTCTTT
TRBD1	TRBV2	-	TRBJ2-3	CASRRTGLTDTQYF	TGTGCCAGCCGACGGACAGGATTGACAGATACGCAGTATTTT
TRBD1	TRBV5-1	-	TRBJ2-1	CASSRQGNEQFF	TGCGCCAGCAGCCGACAGGGAAATGAGCAGTTCTTC
-	TRBV19	-	TRBJ1-3	CASTTMGASSGNTIYF	TGTGCCAGTACCACAATGGGGGCCTCCTCTGGAAACACCATATATTTT
-	TRBV12-3/TRBV12-4	-	TRBJ2-1	CASRLGQEGVF	TGTGCCAGCAGACTGGGTCAGGAGGGTGTCTTC
-	TRBV5-5	-	TRBJ2-5	CASSLGRMREETQYF	TGTGCCAGCAGCTTGGGCAGGATGAGGGAAGAGACCCAGTACTTC
-	TRBV29-1	-	TRBJ1-5	CSVRGASNQPQHF	TGCAGCGTTCGGGGGGCAAGCAATCAGCCCCAGCATTTT
-	TRBV3-1/TRBV3-2	-	TRBJ1-5	CASSLGHFNQPQHF	TGTGCCAGCAGCCTGGGACATTTCAATCAGCCCCAGCATTTT
TRBD2	TRBV15	-	TRBJ2-3	CATSGRYLTSGRPNFTDTQYF	TGTGCCACCAGCGGACGCTACCTGACTAGCGGGAGGCCCAATTTCACAGATACGCAGTATTTT
-	TRBV2	-	TRBJ1-5	CASSEERLNQPQHF	TGTGCCAGCAGTGAAGAGAGACTTAATCAGCCCCAGCATTTT
-	TRBV5-1	once	TRBJ1-1	CASSLDLGRTEAFF	TGCGCCAGCAGCTTGGATTTGGGGCGGACTGAAGCTTTCTTT
-	TRBV5-1	-	TRBJ2-7	CASSLGQWYEQYF	TGCGCCAGCAGCTTGGGACAGTGGTACGAGCAGTACTTC
TRBD1	TRBV18	once	TRBJ2-1	CASSPKRTGVFF	TGTGCCAGCTCCCCGAAACGGACAGGGGTGTTCTTC
-	TRBV27	-	TRBJ1-5	CASSSAARGGPNQPQHF	TGTGCCAGCAGTTCTGCGGCGCGCGGGGGACCCAATCAGCCCCAGCATTTT
-	TRBV28	once	TRBJ1-2	CASGFGGFRVKGYGYTF	TGTGCCAGCGGTTTCGGGGGGTTCAGGGTAAAGGGGTATGGCTACACCTTC
TRBD1	TRBV18	-	TRBJ2-7	CASSRGTAYEQYF	TGTGCCAGCTCACGGGGGACAGCGTACGAGCAGTACTTC
TRBD2	TRBV15	-	TRBJ2-1	CATSRRTSGEYNEQFF	TGTGCCACCAGCAGGCGGACTAGCGGGGAGTACAATGAGCAGTTCTTC
TRBD2	TRBV11-2	once	TRBJ2-7	CASSLGLAGKGYF	TGTGCCAGCAGCTTAGGACTAGCGGGAAAGGGGTACTTC
TRBD1	TRBV19	-	TRBJ1-4	CASSAPGTDEKLFF	TGTGCCAGTAGTGCCCCCGGGACAGATGAAAAACTGTTTTTT
-	TRBV7-8	-	TRBJ2-7	CASSLAGRSSEQYF	TGTGCCAGCAGCTTAGCAGGGAGATCCTCCGAGCAGTACTTC
TRBD2	TRBV6-1	once	TRBJ2-7	CASSEVRRLAGVAYEQYF	TGTGCCAGCAGTGAAGTCAGGAGACTAGCGGGAGTAGCTTACGAGCAGTACTTC
-	TRBV6-1	-	TRBJ1-3	CASSDDGSGNTIYF	TGTGCCAGCAGTGACGACGGGTCAGGAAACACCATATATTTT
-	TRBV11-2	-	TRBJ2-7	CASSSQKGAYEQYF	TGTGCCAGCAGCTCACAAAAGGGGGCCTACGAGCAGTACTTC
TRBD2	TRBV10-3	once	TRBJ2-3	CAISDISGSTDTQYF	TGTGCCATCAGTGACATTAGCGGGAGCACAGATACGCAGTATTTT
-	TRBV6-5	-	TRBJ1-2	CASSPMGQSPYGYTF	TGTGCCAGCAGTCCCATGGGGCAGTCCCCCTATGGCTACACCTTC
-	TRBV5-6	-	TRBJ1-6	CASSAGTYNSPLHF	TGTGCCAGCAGCGCCGGGACCTATAATTCACCCCTCCACTTT
TRBD2	TRBV28	-	TRBJ2-3	CASSLAGRTDTQYF	TGTGCCAGCAGTCTAGCGGGGCGCACAGATACGCAGTATTTT
-	TRBV9	few	TRBJ1-1	CASSPRRTNTEAFF	TGTGCCAGCAGCCCTAGGAGGACGAACACTGAAGCTTTCTTT
-	TRBV28	-	TRBJ2-4	CASSSPWLIAKNIQYF	TGTGCCAGCAGCTCGCCTTGGCTTATAGCCAAAAACATTCAGTACTTC
-	TRBV6-5	-	TRBJ1-6	CASSYSREHNSPLHF	TGTGCCAGCAGTTACTCTCGGGAGCATAATTCACCCCTCCACTTT
TRBD1	TRBV6-5	once	TRBJ1-5	CASSYKGANQPQHF	TGTGCCAGCAGTTACAAGGGGGCGAATCAGCCCCAGCATTTT
-	TRBV6-5	-	TRBJ2-7	CASRRTYYEQYF	TGTGCCAGCAGGAGAACGTATTACGAGCAGTACTTC
TRBD2	TRBV6-6	few	TRBJ2-7	CASAGGVNSYEQYF	TGTGCCAGCGCGGGGGGGGTTAACTCCTACGAGCAGTACTTC
-	TRBV11-2	-	TRBJ1-2	CASSLPRQGRPNYGYTF	TGTGCCAGCAGCTTACCCCGCCAGGGGAGACCTAACTATGGCTACACCTTC
TRBD1	TRBV5-4	-	TRBJ1-2	CASSGTGGEAKYGYTF	TGTGCCAGCAGCGGGACAGGGGGGGAGGCAAAATATGGCTACACCTTC
TRBD2	TRBV7-9	-	TRBJ2-7	CASSHGLAGDAQYF	TGTGCCAGCAGCCACGGACTAGCGGGGGACGCGCAGTACTTC
-	TRBV12-3/TRBV12-4	-	TRBJ1-4	CASSRRGNEKLFF	TGTGCCAGCAGTCGCAGGGGAAATGAAAAACTGTTTTTT
-	TRBV3-1/TRBV3-2	once	TRBJ1-4	CASSRSFGPTNEKLFF	TGTGCCAGCAGCCGGAGTTTCGGTCCAACTAATGAAAAACTGTTTTTT
TRBD2	TRBV18	-	TRBJ2-1	CASSPPFREGADEQFF	TGTGCCAGCTCACCACCTTTCCGGGAGGGAGCCGATGAGCAGTTCTTC
-	TRBV4-2	-	TRBJ2-1	CASSQPGLYNEQFF	TGTGCCAGCAGCCAACCGGGACTTTACAATGAGCAGTTCTTC